Each of the 6 T cell receptor beta chains below was sequenced from the same sample in a study of blood T cells in healthy people across ages. A J-beta primer mix and a sample-barcoded 5' primer were used in a second PCR of about 7 to 11 cycles. TCRdb re-analysed the 5' RACE reads in MiXCR, keeping a single row per CDR3 protein. The data contain roughly 1,800,000 distinct CDR3 sequences, approximately 50% of them seen just once; the ten biggest clones take up about 2.1%. Sequenced: blood. These receptors were taken from a woman aged 40 to 55 in good health.

The CDR3 region is CSVTTGPLVGETQYF. In nucleotides, the CDR3 is TGCAGCGTGACTACCGGGCCCTTAGTTGGAGAGACCCAGTACTTC. The rearrangement uses TRBV29-1 and TRBJ2-5; tentatively, D is TRBD2 (5 bases). V lost 6 bases, J lost 4 bases, and 21 bases lay in between. Germline-derived CDR1 and CDR2 are SQVTM and ANQGSEA. The CDR3 contains 15 residues.

The chain links TRBV7-2 to TRBJ2-1; 7 bases are a match to TRBD2. The CDR3 extends over 14 amino acids. V lost 6 bases to trimming and J lost 8 bases; unmatched junction nucleotides: 10. Germline V gene data show CDR1 as SGHTA and CDR2 as FQGNSA. This CDR3 reads CASSLSGAGDEQFF. The DNA of the CDR3 is TGTGCCAGCAGTCTCAGCGGGGCGGGTGATGAGCAGTTCTTC.

This sequence joins TRBV27 and TRBJ2-7; D assignment may be TRBD1 or TRBD2 (5 bases each). CDR1 is MNHEY and CDR2 is SMNVEV in the germline V gene (reference sequence). The CDR3 runs to 19 residues. V shed 3 bases and J shed 7 bases, with 31 bases lying between them. CDR3 in DNA: TGTGCCAGCAGTTTCCAGTCTCTCATGAGCCCTCGGGGCCTCAATGAGCAGTACTTC. Translating gives CASSFQSLMSPRGLNEQYF.

This chain links TRBV7-9 with TRBJ1-4; no clear D gene. Germline CDR1 reads SEHNR; CDR2 reads FQNEAQ (reference sequence). V shed 6 bases and J shed 0 bases, with 14 bases lying between them. The CDR3 spans 16 residues. CDR3 nucleotides: TGTGCCAGCAGTGAGAGACGGACCTCAACTAATGAAAAACTGTTTTTT. Residues: CASSERRTSTNEKLFF. The complete variable domain, with remaining parts taken from reference TRBV7-9 and TRBJ1-4, reads DTGVSQNPRHKITKRGQNVTFRCDPISEHNRLYWYRQTLGQGPEFLTYFQNEAQLEKSRLLSDRFSAERPKGSFSTLEIQRTEQGDSAMYLCASSERRTSTNEKLFFGSGTQLSVL.

The chain is built from TRBV10-2 and TRBJ2-4, with 12 bases matching TRBD1. CDR3 length: 18 amino acids. The V gene's germline CDR1 is WSHSY and CDR2 SAAADI. After removal of 3 bases from V and 7 bases from J, the junction contained 13 bases not matched to a gene. The CDR3 loop reads CASSEEGTGGNFNNIQYF. CDR3 nucleotide sequence: TGCGCCAGCAGTGAAGAGGGGACAGGGGGCAATTTTAATAACATTCAGTACTTC.

This clonotype was seen a few times. V and J are TRBV7-8 and TRBJ2-7, with D possibly being TRBD2 (5 bases). CDR3 length equals 13 residues. With 3 bases removed from V and 4 bases from J, the gap between germline ends came to 10 bases. The germline V gene encodes CDR1 SGHVS and CDR2 FQNEAQ. This CDR3 reads CASSFNPGYEQYF. The CDR3 nucleotides read TGTGCCAGCAGCTTCAATCCGGGATACGAGCAGTACTTC.